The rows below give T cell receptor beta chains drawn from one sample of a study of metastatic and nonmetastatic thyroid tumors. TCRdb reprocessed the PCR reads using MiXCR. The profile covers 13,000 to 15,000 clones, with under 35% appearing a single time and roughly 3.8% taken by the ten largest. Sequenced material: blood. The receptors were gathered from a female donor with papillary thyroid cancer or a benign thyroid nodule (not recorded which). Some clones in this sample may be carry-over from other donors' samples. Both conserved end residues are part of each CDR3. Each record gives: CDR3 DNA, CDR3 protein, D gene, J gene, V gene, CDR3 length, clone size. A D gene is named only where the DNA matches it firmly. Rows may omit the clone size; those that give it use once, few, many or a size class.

CDR3 DNA: TGTGCCAGCATGGGACCCACGTACGAGCAGTACTTC
CDR3 protein: CASMGPTYEQYF
D gene: -
J gene: TRBJ2-7
V gene: TRBV6-1
CDR3 length: 12
clone size: few

CDR3 DNA: TGTGCCAGCGGGGCGGGGACCCTCCACTTT
CDR3 protein: CASGAGTLHF
D gene: -
J gene: TRBJ1-6
V gene: TRBV28
CDR3 length: 10
clone size: medium-sized

CDR3 DNA: TGTGCCAGCAGCTTAGCTTGGCTAGCGGGCCAAGAGACCCAGTACTTC
CDR3 protein: CASSLAWLAGQETQYF
D gene: TRBD2
J gene: TRBJ2-5
V gene: TRBV7-9
CDR3 length: 16
clone size: many

CDR3 DNA: TGTGCCAGCGGCGGGACGAACACCGGGGAGCTGTTTTTT
CDR3 protein: CASGGTNTGELFF
D gene: -
J gene: TRBJ2-2
V gene: TRBV11-2
CDR3 length: 13
clone size: medium-sized

CDR3 DNA: TGCGCCAGCAGTGATGGGACTAGCGGGAGATACGAGCAGTACTTC
CDR3 protein: CASSDGTSGRYEQYF
D gene: TRBD2
J gene: TRBJ2-7
V gene: TRBV10-1
CDR3 length: 15
clone size: -

CDR3 DNA: TGTGTCAGCAGTTTTGGGGACTTTTACGAGCAGTACTTC
CDR3 protein: CVSSFGDFYEQYF
D gene: -
J gene: TRBJ2-7
V gene: TRBV12-3/TRBV12-4
CDR3 length: 13
clone size: -

CDR3 DNA: TGTGCCAGCAGCGTATCGGCTAGCCCGAACACCGGGGAGCTGTTTTTT
CDR3 protein: CASSVSASPNTGELFF
D gene: -
J gene: TRBJ2-2
V gene: TRBV9
CDR3 length: 16
clone size: medium-sized

CDR3 DNA: TGTGCCAGCCCCAACGAGCAGTACTTC
CDR3 protein: CASPNEQYF
D gene: -
J gene: TRBJ2-7
V gene: TRBV7-2
CDR3 length: 9
clone size: medium-sized

CDR3 DNA: TGTGCCAGCAGCGTACTCTCAGACAGCTACGAGCAGTACTTC
CDR3 protein: CASSVLSDSYEQYF
D gene: -
J gene: TRBJ2-7
V gene: TRBV9
CDR3 length: 14
clone size: many

CDR3 DNA: TGTGCCAGCAGCGTAGGGACAGGGGCGGGTCAGCCCCAGCATTTT
CDR3 protein: CASSVGTGAGQPQHF
D gene: TRBD1
J gene: TRBJ1-5
V gene: TRBV9
CDR3 length: 15
clone size: many

CDR3 DNA: TGTGCCAGCAGCTTAGCGGGGGGACTTTACGAGCAGTACTTC
CDR3 protein: CASSLAGGLYEQYF
D gene: -
J gene: TRBJ2-7
V gene: TRBV7-9
CDR3 length: 14
clone size: medium-sized

CDR3 DNA: TGCGCCAGCAGCCAGGGGGGGACAGGGGACTACGAGCAGTACTTC
CDR3 protein: CASSQGGTGDYEQYF
D gene: TRBD1
J gene: TRBJ2-7
V gene: TRBV4-3
CDR3 length: 15
clone size: -

CDR3 DNA: TGTGCCATCAGTGAGTCGCCAGGGGTGGATACGCAGTATTTT
CDR3 protein: CAISESPGVDTQYF
D gene: -
J gene: TRBJ2-3
V gene: TRBV10-3
CDR3 length: 14
clone size: -

CDR3 DNA: TGTGCCACCAGTGATTTGTTCGAAGCTTTCTTT
CDR3 protein: CATSDLFEAFF
D gene: -
J gene: TRBJ1-1
V gene: TRBV24-1
CDR3 length: 11
clone size: few

CDR3 DNA: TGTGCCAGCAGCCTATACTCTGGGGCCAACGTCCTGACTTTC
CDR3 protein: CASSLYSGANVLTF
D gene: -
J gene: TRBJ2-6
V gene: TRBV11-2
CDR3 length: 14
clone size: medium-sized

CDR3 DNA: TGTGCCAGCAGTGACCTGCAACAGGGTACCGGCTACACCTTC
CDR3 protein: CASSDLQQGTGYTF
D gene: -
J gene: TRBJ1-2
V gene: TRBV6-1
CDR3 length: 14
clone size: medium-sized

CDR3 DNA: TGTGCCAGCAGCTTAGGACTAGCGGGGGGTAGCGAGCAGTACTTC
CDR3 protein: CASSLGLAGGSEQYF
D gene: TRBD2
J gene: TRBJ2-7
V gene: TRBV11-2
CDR3 length: 15
clone size: medium-sized

CDR3 DNA: TGTGCCAGCAGTTCCAGGCGGGGGGGCTACAATGAGCAGTTCTTC
CDR3 protein: CASSSRRGGYNEQFF
D gene: TRBD2
J gene: TRBJ2-1
V gene: TRBV12-3/TRBV12-4
CDR3 length: 15
clone size: medium-sized

CDR3 DNA: TGTGCCAGCAGTGGTCCCGAGGGCACTGAAGCTTTCTTT
CDR3 protein: CASSGPEGTEAFF
D gene: -
J gene: TRBJ1-1
V gene: TRBV28
CDR3 length: 13
clone size: few

CDR3 DNA: TGTGCCAGTAGGTCACCAATGGGTGTTGGCTACACCTTC
CDR3 protein: CASRSPMGVGYTF
D gene: -
J gene: TRBJ1-2
V gene: TRBV19
CDR3 length: 13
clone size: few